This T cell receptor (beta chain) was sequenced in a study of T cells after somatic rescue of genetic block. The CDR3 runs 13 residues. Trimming took 8 bases from V and 9 from J, leaving 20 bases between them. From germline, CDR1 is SQVTM and CDR2 ANQGSEA. Profiling relied on immunoSEQ multiplex PCR, and the TCRdb table lists in-frame clones only, not all of them. The repertoire holds about 88,000 clones, with around 89% as singletons. What was sequenced was peripheral blood mononuclear cells (PBMCs). The source is a woman aged 18-29 years. V is TRBV29-1 and J is TRBJ2-1; D uncertain. The CDR3 sequence: CSSWLIRAGEQFF. The CDR3 region has the DNA TGCAGCTCCTGGTTGATAAGGGCCGGTGAGCAGTTCTTC.